This T cell receptor (beta chain) was captured in a study of neoadjuvant anti-PD-1 for oral cavity cancer (dated by TCRdb to the early 2020s). General notes on the study: Before curative-intent surgical resection, most patients were given three to four biweekly doses of nivolumab at 3 mg/kg. For patients who did not progress, a fourth nivolumab dose was given around day 43, followed by definitive surgical resection on days 50-56. Under RECIST 1.1, patients with complete response, partial response or stable disease were classed as responders, and patients with progression were classed as non-responders. The parent correlative cohort had 12 patients and a response rate of roughly 31%.

With regard to this clone: No cognate antigen has been identified for it. Base-call qualities are not available, and no considerably larger clone is one nucleotide away.

This specimen's time point label, interpreted: before neoadjuvant nivolumab. Patients had been newly diagnosed with stage II-IVA oral cavity squamous cell carcinoma, and no prior systemic or radiation treatment had been given to the patients. Everyone in the cohort had locally advanced, HPV-negative oral cavity squamous cell carcinoma. Peripheral blood mononuclear cells were analyzed directly and were not maintained or expanded in culture. The samples were drawn from a longitudinal correlative study tied to a single-arm phase II trial testing neoadjuvant nivolumab in oral cavity squamous cell carcinoma. Subject-matched pre- and post-treatment PBMCs and tumors from three responders and three non-responders underwent genomic DNA-based TCRbeta sequencing. Peripheral blood mononuclear cells were collected before nivolumab treatment and were collected again after treatment, at the time of surgery. The Maxwell RSC DNA from Cells kit was used to extract genomic DNA from PBMCs.

For deep sequencing, PBMC libraries mostly used 450 to 550 ng of input genomic DNA, with six replicates for each sample. Following the manufacturer's instructions, the team built TCRbeta libraries using the immunoSEQ hsTCRbeta kit. Sequencing of the completed libraries took place using an Illumina NovaSeq 6000 S4 flow cell after they had been pooled to approximately 3.3 nM. As for the original processing: Raw data preprocessing and quality control were performed with the immunoSEQ Analyzer. The analysis was restricted to productive rearrangements, with each unique CDR3 amino acid sequence defining a clonotype. Repertoire clonality was estimated as the Gini-Simpson index, which was computed with the R package tcR. Student's t test was used to compare Gini indices, and Pearson correlation was used to assess associations with tumor size change. TCRdb obtained this table from immuneACCESS and retained in-frame rearrangements with V and J assigned. These tables miss some clones; where compared with another copy, unresolved V genes account for less than half of the shortfall, and the remainder is unexplained. The D gene and trimming were derived from the DNA, and the V and J assignments and clone size from that table. Within this sample are about 14,000 clones, with just over 70% of them counted one time only. About 3% of the sample rests with the top ten.

The germline V gene yields SGHTS for CDR1 and YDEGEE for CDR2. V is pared back by 2 bases and J by 8 bases, with 17 bases lying between the germline termini. From the cysteine through the phenylalanine, the CDR3 covers 15 amino acids. Only the CDR3 portion is preserved as DNA: 45 bases, with reading frame beginning at the first base. What the research found in general, with its limitations: Only a few patients per response group were included in the TCR analyses, and the authors called for validation in larger cohorts. After neoadjuvant nivolumab, non-responders showed significantly higher T cell clonality (Gini index) in PBMCs than responders did. Higher pretreatment blood Treg/Th17 ratios correlated with both higher pretreatment blood TCRbeta clonality and lower post-treatment tumor TCRbeta clonality.

The specimen was PBMCs, collected before nivolumab (anti-PD-1) treatment. This chain is built from TRBV5-8 and TRBJ2-1, with a weak D call of TRBD1 (5 bases match). The TCR comes from a person aged 40 to 85 with oral cavity squamous cell carcinoma. The nucleotides read TGTGCCAGCAGCTTTCGACAGATTCTTTTCGATGAGCAGTTCTTC. It translates as CASSFRQILFDEQFF.